What follows describes a single TCR beta chain. Its antigen remains unknown. The sample originates from a study of T cell responses to AZD1222 COVID-19 vaccine. Study-level background: Timing groups of about 4 and about 12 weeks for second doses were pooled. The study, taken as a whole, reports: The study found Spike-specific TCR breadth and depth rose after two AZD1222 doses. Baseline antibody screening turned up just a handful of seropositive AZD1222 recipients.

Clones were sequenced by immunoSEQ multiplex PCR, and TCRdb holds only the in-frame ones, with some missing. Found here are more than 80,000 clones, roughly nine tenths of them singletons; the top ten hold 5.1%. CDR3 size: 14 residues. The ends lost 9 bases at V and 4 bases at J; junction bases unmatched: 9. The V gene is TRBV6-7, the J gene TRBJ1-5; 7 bases map to TRBD1. TRBV6-7 is placed among ORFs of uncertain function. This specimen consisted of peripheral blood, obtained on day 0 of AZD1222 vaccination. The sequence was obtained from an adult in good health. In nucleotides, the CDR3 is TGTGCCAGTCTTCGGACAGGCCTAAATCAGCCCCAGCATTTT. The encoded protein is CASLRTGLNQPQHF.